A single sample is the source of the 28 T cell receptor beta chains below, sequenced in a study of T cell changes during pregnancy in multiple sclerosis. The table came from immunoSEQ multiplex PCR; TCRdb's copy has only in-frame clones and leaves some out. The sample shows some 55,000 clones, around nine tenths of them seen only once. Source material: peripheral blood from another person, used as feeder cells. These receptors all come from a human donor whose cells served as feeder cells for cultures in a pregnancy study.

Regarding this clone: Compared with germline, one end of the junction differs, possibly owing to a read error. The chain uses TRBV5-1 and TRBJ2-3, with D possibly being TRBD1 (6 bases). Germline CDR1 and CDR2: SGHRS and YFSETQ. There are 15 residues in the CDR3. CDR3: CASTLMTGSSDTQYF. CDR3 coding DNA: TGCGCCAGCACCTTGATGACAGGCTCCTCAGATACGCAGTATTTT.

This clone was seen a few times. This chain joins TRBV6-6 and TRBJ2-2; the D gene is possibly TRBD1 (6 bases). Per germline, CDR1 MNHNY and CDR2 SVGAGI (reference sequence). Trimming took 2 bases from V and 4 from J, leaving 14 bases between them. This CDR3 comprises 16 residues. The CDR3 here is CASSYTTQGPTGELFF. The CDR3 bases are TGTGCCAGCAGTTACACGACCCAGGGGCCCACCGGGGAGCTGTTTTTT.

This chain uses TRBV14 with TRBJ2-2, with D possibly being TRBD1 or TRBD2 (5 bases each). This CDR3 is 16 amino acids long. Trimming pared 3 bases from V and 4 bases from J, leaving 15 bases between. Germline V gene lookup returns CDR1 SGHDN and CDR2 FVKESK. DNA of the CDR3: TGTGCCAGCAGCCAGAGGGGAGAATTCGGCACCGGGGAGCTGTTTTTT. Translated: CASSQRGEFGTGELFF. Looking up the rest from reference TRBV14 and TRBJ2-2 gives the full variable domain: EAGVTQFPSHSVIEKGQTVTLRCDPISGHDNLYWYRRVMGKEIKFLLHFVKESKQDESGMPNNRFLAERTGGTYSTLKVQPAELEDSGVYFCASSQRGEFGTGELFFGEGSRLTVL.

The chain links TRBV2 to TRBJ2-1; 14 bases line up with TRBD2. Germline assignment: CDR1 SNHLY and CDR2 FYNNEI. V gave up 7 bases and J gave up 12 bases; unmatched junction bases: 8. The CDR3 contains 14 residues. In DNA form, the CDR3 reads TGTGCCAGCACGGGACTAGCGGGAGAGGTTGGGCAGTTCTTC. Translation: CASTGLAGEVGQFF. Based on the CDR3 plus reference TRBV2 and TRBJ2-1, the full variable domain is EPEVTQTPSHQVTQMGQEVILRCVPISNHLYFYWYRQILGQKVEFLVSFYNNEISEKSEIFDDQFSVERPDGSNFTLKIRSTKLEDSAMYFCASTGLAGEVGQFFGPGTRLTVL.

The CDR3 DNA is TGTGCCAGCAGTGAAGCATCAGTAGAGAATAATTCACCCCTCCACTTT. It specifies CASSEASVENNSPLHF. This sequence joins TRBV2 and TRBJ1-6, with D unclear. V dropped 0 bases and J dropped 5 bases, with 11 bases sitting between them. Per the germline V gene, CDR1 is SNHLY and CDR2 is FYNNEI. CDR3 length: 16 amino acids.

This chain joins TRBV4-3 and TRBJ2-3; no clear D gene. Germline V CDR1 and CDR2: LGHNA, YSLEER. The V end lost 1 base, the J end lost 5 bases, and 4 bases lay between the germline ends. The CDR3 extends over 12 amino acids. CDR3 in amino acids: CASSQGGDTQYF. The CDR3 region has the DNA TGCGCCAGCAGCCAAGGGGGAGATACGCAGTATTTT.

CDR3 nucleotide sequence: TGTGCCAGCAGTGAAGCGGAGGCCGGGGAGCTGTTTTTT. Its translation is CASSEAEAGELFF. The chain has TRBV6-1 and TRBJ2-2; D possibly corresponds to TRBD2 (5 bases). Germline V gene sequence: CDR1 MNHNS, CDR2 SASEGT. Between the trimmed V and J ends, which lost 0 bases and 6 bases, there was a span of 5 bases. The CDR3 is made up of 13 amino acids.

This chain joins TRBV5-1 and TRBJ1-1; TRBD1 matches 8 bases. This CDR3 has 14 residues. V gave up 2 bases and J gave up 4 bases; unmatched junction bases: 4. Germline lookup yields CDR1 SGHRS and CDR2 YFSETQ. CDR3 nucleotides: TGCGCCAGCAGCTTTCAGGGGGCTAGCACTGAAGCTTTCTTT. It translates to CASSFQGASTEAFF.

The chain links TRBV4-2 to TRBJ2-5, with 8 bases fitting TRBD1. The CDR3 runs 16 residues. CDR1 and CDR2 from the germline V gene are LGHNA and YNFKEQ. The V segment lost 6 bases and the J segment 5 bases; nucleotides outside the gene matches: 14. Here the CDR3 DNA reads TGTGCCAGCAGTCCCGGGACAGGAGGTAATCCGGAGACCCAGTACTTC. The encoded protein is CASSPGTGGNPETQYF.

Only a few counts were recorded for this clone. The chain employs TRBV6-1 and TRBJ1-5, with D maybe TRBD1 (6 bases). Per germline, CDR1 MNHNS and CDR2 SASEGT. CDR3 length: 14 residues. V was trimmed by 6 bases and J by 2 bases, leaving 11 bases between them. CDR3 sequence (DNA): TGTGCCAGCAGGACAGGATCTGGCAATCAGCCCCAGCATTTT. Its translation: CASRTGSGNQPQHF.

This clone was counted a single time. The chain joins TRBV28 to TRBJ1-4; 7 bases are a match to TRBD1. Germline V gene sequence: CDR1 MDHEN, CDR2 SYDVKM. The junction had 6 bases not matched to a gene; V was cut back by 4 bases and J by 7 bases. The CDR3 consists of 14 residues. The CDR3 region is CASSSGQTGEKLFF. CDR3 coding DNA: TGTGCCAGCAGTTCGGGACAGACGGGTGAAAAACTGTTTTTT.

The CDR3 reads CASSLVGGNQPQHF. CDR3 nucleotide sequence: TGTGCCAGCAGCTTAGTGGGGGGCAATCAGCCCCAGCATTTT. The chain recombines TRBV7-2 with TRBJ1-5, with TRBD1 as a possible D gene (5 bases). In germline, CDR1 is SGHTA, CDR2 FQGNSA. The CDR3 is 14 amino acids. V was cut by 1 base and J by 2 bases, with 6 bases left in between.

DNA for the CDR3: TGTGCCAGCAGTGATCAACCGGGACTAATCTCCGGGGAGCTGTTTTTT. Protein product: CASSDQPGLISGELFF. The rearrangement joins TRBV25-1 to TRBJ2-2; 7 bases fit TRBD2. The V and J ends lost 3 bases and 6 bases, in that order; junction bases with no gene match: 10. This CDR3 comprises 16 residues. CDR1 is MGHDK, CDR2 SYGVNS, per germline.

The rearrangement joins TRBV2 to TRBJ2-3; D gene ambiguous. Germline CDR1 reads SNHLY; CDR2 reads FYNNEI. Trimming took 8 bases from V and 5 from J, leaving 11 bases between them. The CDR3 spans 12 residues. Here the CDR3 reads CASGVEEDTQYF. The CDR3 DNA sequence: TGTGCCAGCGGGGTAGAAGAAGATACGCAGTATTTT. Full variable domain (rest looked up from reference TRBV2 and TRBJ2-3): EPEVTQTPSHQVTQMGQEVILRCVPISNHLYFYWYRQILGQKVEFLVSFYNNEISEKSEIFDDQFSVERPDGSNFTLKIRSTKLEDSAMYFCASGVEEDTQYFGPGTRLTVL.

This clone has just a few counts. This chain uses TRBV19 with TRBJ2-7; weak D call: TRBD1 (5 bases). The ends were cut back, 5 bases at V and 6 bases at J, with 14 bases in the middle. Germline CDR1 and CDR2: LNHDA and SQIVND (reference sequence). CDR3 length: 13 amino acids. The CDR3 loop is CASSPNDSPEQYF. The CDR3 bases are TGTGCCAGTAGTCCGAATGACAGTCCCGAGCAGTACTTC.

The genes are TRBV27 and TRBJ2-7; TRBD2 aligns across 9 bases. Germline CDR1 and CDR2: MNHEY and SMNVEV (reference sequence). CDR3 length equals 15 residues. V lost 2 bases to trimming and J lost 0 bases; unmatched junction nucleotides: 2. CDR3 amino acids: CASSLLAGTSYEQYF. As DNA, the CDR3 is TGTGCCAGCAGTTTACTAGCGGGAACCTCCTACGAGCAGTACTTC.

This clone has just one count. The V call is TRBV9, the J call TRBJ1-5; 7 bases match TRBD1. Germline V gene sequence: CDR1 SGDLS, CDR2 YYNGEE. V shed 4 bases, J shed 4 bases, and the junction held 11 bases outside the gene matches. The CDR3 has 16 amino acids. In nucleotides, the CDR3 is TGTGCCAGCAGCCCCCCTTTACAGGGGTGGAATCAGCCCCAGCATTTT. Amino acid sequence: CASSPPLQGWNQPQHF.

The V gene is TRBV11-2, the J gene TRBJ1-1; 7 bases fit TRBD1. The CDR3 has 15 amino acids. V was pared by 4 bases and J by 3 bases, with 8 bases of the junction left unmatched. Germline V gives CDR1 SGHAT, CDR2 FQNNGV. The CDR3 coding sequence is TGTGCCAGCAGCTCAACAGGGGTCGGGGACACTGAAGCTTTCTTT. This sequence encodes CASSSTGVGDTEAFF.

The chain uses TRBV20-1 and TRBJ2-1, with a weak D call TRBD2 (5 bases). The CDR3 covers 11 residues. With 5 bases removed from V and 7 bases from J, the gap between germline ends came to 9 bases. The germline gives CDR1 DFQATT, CDR2 SNEGSKA (reference sequence). CDR3 nucleotide sequence: TGCAGTGCTTTTAGCGTAAATGAGCAGTTCTTC. Translated, it gives CSAFSVNEQFF.

The rearrangement links TRBV6-1 to TRBJ1-5; maybe TRBD1 (5 bases). Trimming removed 7 bases from V and 5 bases from J, with 9 bases in between. The CDR3 runs 12 residues. The germline V gene has CDR1 MNHNS and CDR2 SASEGT. CDR3 sequence: CASTQGYQPQHF. The CDR3 DNA reads as TGTGCCAGCACTCAGGGTTATCAGCCCCAGCATTTT.

The J gene is TRBJ2-1, the V gene TRBV12-5; D is possibly TRBD1 (5 bases). The CDR3 contains 12 residues. Germline V CDR1 and CDR2: LGHNT, FRNRAP. V lost 1 base and J lost 10, with 8 bases in between. CDR3 region: CASGLEGQEQFF. In nucleotides, the CDR3 is TGTGCTAGTGGTTTGGAGGGGCAGGAGCAGTTCTTC.

V gene TRBV29-1 combines with J gene TRBJ1-1; D unclear. V was shortened by 5 bases and J by 2 bases, with 9 bases between the two germline ends. Looked up from germline, CDR1 is SQVTM and CDR2 is ANQGSEA. This CDR3 spans 12 amino acids. The CDR3, as DNA: TGCAGCGTTCATCACGGAAACACTGAAGCTTTCTTT. Amino acids: CSVHHGNTEAFF.

This chain uses TRBV27 with TRBJ2-7; TRBD1 matches 7 bases. Germline assignment: CDR1 MNHEY and CDR2 SMNVEV (reference sequence). The CDR3 contains 14 residues. Trimming cost V 1 base and J 4 bases; bases outside gene matches: 4. CDR3 in amino acids: CASSLFGQEYEQYF. In nucleotides, the CDR3 is TGTGCCAGCAGTTTATTCGGACAGGAGTACGAGCAGTACTTC.

The rearrangement links TRBV9 to TRBJ1-5; a possible D gene is TRBD1 (5 bases). The V gene lost 4 bases and the J gene lost 0 bases, with 11 bases spanning the gap. The length of the CDR3 is 15 residues. The germline V gene has CDR1 SGDLS and CDR2 YYNGEE. CDR3 loop: CASSPGDFSNQPQHF. CDR3 bases: TGTGCCAGCAGCCCGGGGGACTTTAGCAATCAGCCCCAGCATTTT.

This clone was seen a few times. The chain is built from TRBV4-3 and TRBJ1-2; D may be TRBD1 (5 bases). V gave up 0 bases and J gave up 5 bases, with 10 bases separating them. The CDR3 extends over 14 amino acids. Germline-derived CDR1 and CDR2 are LGHNA and YSLEER. The CDR3 reads CASSQDYGTYGYTF. CDR3 nucleotide sequence: TGCGCCAGCAGCCAAGATTATGGGACGTATGGCTACACCTTC.

This chain links TRBV12-5 with TRBJ2-5; the match to TRBD2 covers 12 bases. Germline lookup yields CDR1 LGHNT and CDR2 FRNRAP. The CDR3 has 19 residues. After removal of 0 bases from V and 4 bases from J, the junction contained 12 bases not matched to a gene. This CDR3 reads CASGLVLPPSGRAVETQYF. Here the CDR3 DNA reads TGTGCTAGTGGTTTGGTACTGCCTCCTAGCGGGAGGGCCGTAGAGACCCAGTACTTC.

The chain carries TRBV28 and TRBJ1-1; D unclear. Germline assignment: CDR1 MDHEN and CDR2 SYDVKM. This CDR3 region has 13 residues. The V end was cut by 2 bases, the J end by 4 bases, with 8 bases between. CDR3 protein: CASSLAGVTEAFF. The CDR3 nucleotides are TGTGCCAGCAGTTTAGCTGGGGTCACTGAAGCTTTCTTT.

In its sample, this clone was seen a few times. The V and J genes are TRBV29-1 and TRBJ1-1, with no clear D. Trimming shortened V by 2 bases and J by 3 bases, and 10 bases separated the two germline ends. Per the germline V gene, CDR1 is SQVTM and CDR2 is ANQGSEA. This CDR3 is built from 13 residues. The CDR3 is CSVEHMRDTEAFF. DNA for the CDR3: TGCAGCGTTGAACACATGAGGGACACTGAAGCTTTCTTT.